The rows below give T cell receptor beta chains drawn from one sample of a study of CD4 T cells in relation to SARS-CoV-2 and coronaviruses. The method was immunoSEQ multiplex PCR; TCRdb's version includes in-frame clones alone and lacks a portion of them. This sample has approximately 38,000 clones, with roughly 88% found just once. Sequenced input: memory CD4+ T cells from PBMCs. The source of these receptors is an adult with COVID-19. CDR3s include the opening cysteine and the closing phenylalanine or tryptophan. A D gene is named only where the DNA matches it firmly. A clone size is listed for some rows: how often the clone was seen (once, few, many), or a class if it is expanded.

clone size,D gene,J gene,V gene,CDR3 protein,CDR3 DNA
.,TRBD1,TRBJ1-1,TRBV11-2,CASSLREGARAFF,TGTGCCAGCAGCTTACGGGAGGGGGCCAGGGCTTTCTTT
few,TRBD2,TRBJ2-5,TRBV5-8,CASSGGTSGGETQYF,TGTGCCAGCAGCGGCGGGACTAGCGGGGGAGAGACCCAGTACTTC
.,TRBD2,TRBJ2-3,TRBV9,CASTPSSGVLGTDTQYF,TGTGCCAGCACCCCGTCTAGCGGTGTACTCGGCACAGATACGCAGTATTTT
.,TRBD1,TRBJ2-2,TRBV6-1,CASRGQKNTGELFF,TGTGCCAGCAGGGGACAGAAAAACACCGGGGAGCTGTTTTTT
.,TRBD2,TRBJ2-3,TRBV5-6,CASSLLPSGVTDTQYF,TGTGCCAGCAGCTTACTTCCTAGCGGGGTCACAGATACGCAGTATTTT
.,.,TRBJ2-3,TRBV9,CASSLGGVPTDTQYF,TGTGCCAGCAGTCTGGGGGGCGTGCCCACAGATACGCAGTATTTT
.,.,TRBJ1-5,TRBV5-6,CASSLGHSSNQPQHF,TGTGCCAGCAGCTTGGGGCACAGCAGCAATCAGCCCCAGCATTTT
.,.,TRBJ1-4,TRBV18,CASSPPGTPREKLFF,TGTGCCAGCTCACCACCGGGAACCCCAAGGGAAAAACTGTTTTTT
once,.,TRBJ1-1,TRBV11-3,CASSFEMNTEAFF,TGTGCCAGCAGCTTTGAGATGAACACTGAAGCTTTCTTT
.,.,TRBJ1-6,TRBV6-1,CASSDRVYSPLHF,TGTGCCAGCAGTGACAGAGTTTATTCACCCCTCCACTTT
.,.,TRBJ1-6,TRBV4-3,CASSQDRDRHGSPLHF,TGCGCCAGCAGCCAAGACCGCGACAGGCACGGTTCACCCCTCCACTTT
once,TRBD1,TRBJ2-3,TRBV6-5,CASRRDRGPDTQYF,TGTGCCAGCAGGAGAGACAGGGGCCCAGATACGCAGTATTTT
.,.,TRBJ1-4,TRBV27,CASSTWGGRISGKLFF,TGTGCCAGCAGTACTTGGGGGGGTAGAATATCTGGAAAACTGTTTTTT
.,.,TRBJ1-4,TRBV18,CASSPRGATNEKLFF,TGTGCCAGCTCACCTAGGGGCGCAACTAATGAAAAACTGTTTTTT
once,.,TRBJ1-5,TRBV18,CASSRPGGNQPQHF,TGTGCCAGCTCAAGGCCAGGAGGAAATCAGCCCCAGCATTTT
.,TRBD2,TRBJ2-5,TRBV27,CASRTSGGEKTQYF,TGTGCCAGCAGAACTAGCGGGGGGGAAAAGACCCAGTACTTC
.,.,TRBJ1-4,TRBV28,CASYTGGSEKLFF,TGTGCCAGCTATACGGGCGGGAGCGAAAAACTGTTTTTT
.,TRBD1,TRBJ2-1,TRBV7-3,CASSVNRDRGNNEQFF,TGTGCCAGCAGCGTAAACCGGGACAGGGGGAACAATGAGCAGTTCTTC
.,TRBD1,TRBJ1-2,TRBV28,CASSPIGTGDNYGYTF,TGTGCCAGCAGCCCGATTGGGACAGGGGATAACTATGGCTACACCTTC
.,TRBD1,TRBJ2-3,TRBV24-1,CATSAGTGVTDTQYF,TGTGCCACGTCCGCCGGGACAGGGGTCACAGATACGCAGTATTTT
.,.,TRBJ1-1,TRBV7-3,CASSWQENTEAFF,TGTGCCAGCAGCTGGCAGGAGAACACTGAAGCTTTCTTT
.,.,TRBJ2-7,TRBV11-3,CASSSGILEQYF,TGTGCCAGCAGCTCGGGGATCCTCGAGCAGTACTTC
.,.,TRBJ2-5,TRBV27,CASSPWAQSEETQYF,TGTGCCAGCAGTCCTTGGGCCCAGTCGGAGGAGACCCAGTACTTC
.,.,TRBJ2-2,TRBV19,CASTPQQGAGELFF,TGTGCCAGTACCCCCCAACAGGGCGCCGGGGAGCTGTTTTTT
.,.,TRBJ2-5,TRBV7-3,CASSLTMGPQETQYF,TGTGCCAGCAGCTTAACTATGGGACCACAAGAGACCCAGTACTTC
.,.,TRBJ1-6,TRBV11-2,CASSLEVYPPLHF,TGTGCCAGCAGCTTAGAGGTCTATCCACCCCTCCACTTT
.,.,TRBJ1-1,TRBV5-1,CASSSSGGFTEAFF,TGCGCCAGCAGCTCCTCTGGGGGGTTCACTGAAGCTTTCTTT
few,TRBD2,TRBJ2-1,TRBV5-4,CASSQHSGVANEQFF,TGTGCCAGCAGCCAACATAGCGGGGTGGCGAATGAGCAGTTCTTC
.,TRBD1,TRBJ1-2,TRBV25-1,CATSQGAYGYTF,TGTGCCACCTCCCAGGGGGCCTATGGCTACACCTTC
.,TRBD1,TRBJ1-5,TRBV18,CASSPGTGNQPQHF,TGTGCCAGCTCACCGGGGACAGGGAATCAGCCCCAGCATTTT
.,.,TRBJ1-1,TRBV4-1,CASSHAGGPEAFF,TGCGCCAGCAGCCATGCCGGCGGTCCCGAAGCTTTCTTT
few,TRBD2,TRBJ2-7,TRBV5-1,CASSLSGVEQYF,TGCGCCAGCAGCTTGAGCGGGGTCGAGCAGTACTTC
few,.,TRBJ1-6,TRBV18,CASSPIKGAGSYNSPLHF,TGTGCCAGCTCACCAATAAAAGGCGCAGGCTCCTATAATTCACCCCTCCACTTT
.,.,TRBJ1-5,TRBV6-4,CASSVERGDQPQHF,TGTGCCAGCAGTGTTGAGAGAGGGGATCAGCCCCAGCATTTT
.,TRBD1,TRBJ2-7,TRBV28,CASSRAGTGFNEQYF,TGTGCCAGCAGCAGAGCCGGGACAGGGTTCAACGAGCAGTACTTC
.,.,TRBJ1-4,TRBV5-4,CASGNLGRTTNEKLFF,TGTGCCAGCGGAAACCTGGGGAGAACAACTAATGAAAAACTGTTTTTT
.,TRBD2,TRBJ2-5,TRBV3-1/TRBV3-2,CASSQGFGGARETQYF,TGTGCCAGCAGCCAAGGGTTCGGGGGGGCCCGGGAGACCCAGTACTTC
.,.,TRBJ1-1,TRBV5-1,CASSATGMENTEAFF,TGCGCCAGCAGCGCCACAGGGATGGAGAACACTGAAGCTTTCTTT
.,.,TRBJ1-6,TRBV7-6,CASSAPGGRFSSPLHF,TGTGCCAGCAGCGCACCGGGAGGCCGGTTTAGTTCACCCCTCCACTTT
.,.,TRBJ2-2,TRBV30,CAWSVLDKNTGELFF,TGTGCCTGGAGTGTACTCGACAAAAACACCGGGGAGCTGTTTTTT